This TCR beta chain derives from a study of T cell changes during pregnancy in multiple sclerosis. This clone appeared once. The data were produced by immunoSEQ multiplex PCR, yet TCRdb's version contains in-frame clones alone and is incomplete. The sample has tens of thousands of clones; about 90% are singletons. This material consisted of CD8+ T cells from peripheral blood mononuclear cells, taken before pregnancy. The receptor's source is a female donor with multiple sclerosis, enrolled in a pregnancy study.

The CDR3 here is CASSLAGSSYNEQFF. The CDR3 nucleotides are TGTGCCAGCAGTCTAGCGGGAAGTTCCTACAATGAGCAGTTCTTC. This chain uses TRBV27 with TRBJ2-1; TRBD2 aligns across 9 bases. Germline V CDR1 and CDR2: MNHEY, SMNVEV (reference sequence). Unmatched junction bases numbered 3, after V lost 5 bases and J lost 1 base. CDR3 length: 15 residues.